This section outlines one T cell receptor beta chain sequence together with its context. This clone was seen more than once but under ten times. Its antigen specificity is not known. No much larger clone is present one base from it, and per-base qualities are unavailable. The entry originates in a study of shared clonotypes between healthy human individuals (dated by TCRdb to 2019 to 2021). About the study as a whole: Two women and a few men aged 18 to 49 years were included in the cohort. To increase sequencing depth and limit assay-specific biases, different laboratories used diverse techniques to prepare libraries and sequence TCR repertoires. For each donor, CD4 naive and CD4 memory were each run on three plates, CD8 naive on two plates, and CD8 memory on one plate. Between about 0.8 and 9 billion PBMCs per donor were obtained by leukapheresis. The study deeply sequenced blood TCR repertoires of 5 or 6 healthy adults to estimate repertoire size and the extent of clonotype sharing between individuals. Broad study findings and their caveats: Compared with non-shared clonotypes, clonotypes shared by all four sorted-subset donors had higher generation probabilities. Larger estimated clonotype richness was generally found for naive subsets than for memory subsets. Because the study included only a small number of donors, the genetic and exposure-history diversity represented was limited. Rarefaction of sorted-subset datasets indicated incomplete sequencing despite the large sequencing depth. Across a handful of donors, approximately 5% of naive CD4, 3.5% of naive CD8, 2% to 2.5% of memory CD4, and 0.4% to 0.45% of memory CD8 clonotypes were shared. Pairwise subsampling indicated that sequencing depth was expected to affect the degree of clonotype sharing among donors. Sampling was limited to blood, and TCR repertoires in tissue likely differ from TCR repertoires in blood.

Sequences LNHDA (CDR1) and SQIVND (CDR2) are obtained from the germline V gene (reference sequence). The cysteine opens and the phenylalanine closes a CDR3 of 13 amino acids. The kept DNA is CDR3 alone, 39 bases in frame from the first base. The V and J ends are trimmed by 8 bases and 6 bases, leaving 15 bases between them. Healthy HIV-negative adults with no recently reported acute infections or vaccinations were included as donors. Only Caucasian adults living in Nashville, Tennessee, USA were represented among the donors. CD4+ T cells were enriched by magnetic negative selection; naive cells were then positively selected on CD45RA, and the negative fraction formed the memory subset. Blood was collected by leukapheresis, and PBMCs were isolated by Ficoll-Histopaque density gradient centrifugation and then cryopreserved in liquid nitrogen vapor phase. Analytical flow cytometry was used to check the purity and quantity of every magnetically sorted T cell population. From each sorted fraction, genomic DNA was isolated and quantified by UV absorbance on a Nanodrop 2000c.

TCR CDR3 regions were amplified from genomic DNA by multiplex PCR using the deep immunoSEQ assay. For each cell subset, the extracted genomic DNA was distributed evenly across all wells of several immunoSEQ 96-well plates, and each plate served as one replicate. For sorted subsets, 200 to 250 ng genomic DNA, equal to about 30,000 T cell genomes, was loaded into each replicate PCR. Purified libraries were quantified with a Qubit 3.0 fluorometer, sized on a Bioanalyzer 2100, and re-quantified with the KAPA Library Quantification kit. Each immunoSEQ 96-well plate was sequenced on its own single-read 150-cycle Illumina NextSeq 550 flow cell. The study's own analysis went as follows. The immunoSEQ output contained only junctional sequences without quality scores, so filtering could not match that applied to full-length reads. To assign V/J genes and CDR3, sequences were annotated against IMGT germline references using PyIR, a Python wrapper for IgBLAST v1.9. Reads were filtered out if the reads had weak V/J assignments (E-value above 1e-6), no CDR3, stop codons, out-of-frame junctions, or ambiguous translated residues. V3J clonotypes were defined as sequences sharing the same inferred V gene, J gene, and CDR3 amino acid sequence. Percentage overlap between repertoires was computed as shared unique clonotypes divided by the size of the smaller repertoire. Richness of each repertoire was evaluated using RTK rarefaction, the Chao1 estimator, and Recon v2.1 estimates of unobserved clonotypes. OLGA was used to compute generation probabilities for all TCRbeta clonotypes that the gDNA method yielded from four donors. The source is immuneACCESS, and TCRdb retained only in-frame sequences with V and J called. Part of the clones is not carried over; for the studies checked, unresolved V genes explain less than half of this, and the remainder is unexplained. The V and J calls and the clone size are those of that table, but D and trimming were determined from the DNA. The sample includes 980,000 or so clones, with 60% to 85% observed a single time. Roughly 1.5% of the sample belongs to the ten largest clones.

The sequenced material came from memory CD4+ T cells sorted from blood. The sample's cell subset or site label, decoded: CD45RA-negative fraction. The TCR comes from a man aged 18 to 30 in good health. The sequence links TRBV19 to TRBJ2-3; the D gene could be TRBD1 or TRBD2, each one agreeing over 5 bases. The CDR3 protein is CASSRERRDTQYF. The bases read TGTGCCAGTTCCAGGGAGCGGAGGGATACGCAGTATTTT.